The clone carrying this T cell receptor (beta chain) showed up just a few times. What it recognizes is unknown. The sample comes from a study of immune heterogeneity within non-small cell lung tumors. About the study: With respect to histology, the tumors encompassed several squamous cell carcinomas, around 9 non-squamous carcinomas and 1 not otherwise specified.

The template consisted of bulk tumor genomic DNA, with roughly 0.65 ug used per sample. The authors collected several far-apart biopsies from each primary tumor during surgery. Patients underwent curative surgery for non-small cell lung cancer (untreated and newly diagnosed). Multiplex PCR amplified TCR beta CDR3 with 32 V and 13 J primers. TCRdb itself ran the multiplex PCR reads through MiXCR, one entry per CDR3 protein. Among thousands of distinct CDR3 sequences listed, roughly 25% were seen once. Germline V gene sequence: CDR1 MNHNS, CDR2 SASEGT. V dropped 5 bases and J dropped 7 bases, with 21 bases sitting between them. The CDR3 loop spans 16 amino acids. Study findings and constraints: Across individual patients, the high-frequency T-cell receptor beta clonotypes were largely distinct. Significant yet moderate, the positive correlation between local T-cell clonality and local tumor mutational burden reached an R of roughly 0.35.

Sequencing was performed on lung tumor tissue. The chain links TRBV6-1 to TRBJ1-5; D is ambiguous. This receptor was taken from a woman in her sixties with non-small cell lung cancer. CDR3 protein: CASSPYLTVIEQPQHF. In DNA, the CDR3 is TGTGCCAGCAGTCCGTATCTGACCGTTATTGAACAGCCCCAGCATTTT.